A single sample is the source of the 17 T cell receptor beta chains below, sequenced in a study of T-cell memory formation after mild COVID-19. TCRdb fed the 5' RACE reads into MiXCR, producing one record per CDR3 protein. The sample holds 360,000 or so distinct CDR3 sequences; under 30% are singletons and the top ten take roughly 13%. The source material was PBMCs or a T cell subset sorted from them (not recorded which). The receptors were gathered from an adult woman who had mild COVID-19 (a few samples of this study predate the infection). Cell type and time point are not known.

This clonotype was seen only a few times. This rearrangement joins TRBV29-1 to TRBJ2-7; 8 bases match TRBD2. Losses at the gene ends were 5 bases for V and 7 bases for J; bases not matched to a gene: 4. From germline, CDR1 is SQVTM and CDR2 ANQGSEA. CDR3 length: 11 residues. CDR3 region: CSVSRGGEQYF. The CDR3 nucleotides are TGCAGCGTTTCGCGCGGGGGGGAGCAGTACTTC.

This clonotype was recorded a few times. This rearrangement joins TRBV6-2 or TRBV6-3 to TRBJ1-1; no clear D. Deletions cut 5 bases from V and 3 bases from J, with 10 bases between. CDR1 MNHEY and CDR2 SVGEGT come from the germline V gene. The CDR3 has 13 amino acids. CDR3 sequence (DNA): TGTGCCAGCAGTCGAGTTCGCGACACTGAAGCTTTCTTT. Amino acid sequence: CASSRVRDTEAFF.

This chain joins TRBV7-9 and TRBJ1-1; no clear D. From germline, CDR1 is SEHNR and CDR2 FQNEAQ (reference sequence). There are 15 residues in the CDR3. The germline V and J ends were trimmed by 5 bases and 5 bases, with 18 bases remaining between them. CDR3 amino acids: CASSQPEGFSTEAFF. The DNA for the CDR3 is TGTGCCAGCAGCCAACCAGAAGGATTCAGTACTGAAGCTTTCTTT.

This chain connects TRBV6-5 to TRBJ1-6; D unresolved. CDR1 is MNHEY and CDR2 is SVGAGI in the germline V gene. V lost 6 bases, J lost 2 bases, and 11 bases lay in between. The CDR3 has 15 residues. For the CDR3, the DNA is TGTGCCAGCAGCCTCGGCGGGCCCTATAATTCACCCCTCCACTTT. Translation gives CASSLGGPYNSPLHF.

The CDR3 is CASSLATGQGGDTQYF. CDR3 sequence (DNA): TGTGCCAGCAGCTTAGCGACCGGACAGGGTGGAGATACGCAGTATTTT. The chain is built from TRBV7-9 and TRBJ2-3, with 8 bases identical to TRBD1. The J segment lost 5 bases and the V segment lost 0 bases, leaving 7 bases of the junction unmatched. Germline V gene data show CDR1 as SEHNR and CDR2 as FQNEAQ (reference sequence). The CDR3 loop spans 16 amino acids.

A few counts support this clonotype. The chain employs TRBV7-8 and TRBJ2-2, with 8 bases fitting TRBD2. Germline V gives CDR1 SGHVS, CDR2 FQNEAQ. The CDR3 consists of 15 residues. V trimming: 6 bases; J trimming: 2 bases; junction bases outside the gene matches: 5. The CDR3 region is CASRYGLANTGELFF. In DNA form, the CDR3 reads TGTGCCAGCAGATATGGACTAGCAAACACCGGGGAGCTGTTTTTT.

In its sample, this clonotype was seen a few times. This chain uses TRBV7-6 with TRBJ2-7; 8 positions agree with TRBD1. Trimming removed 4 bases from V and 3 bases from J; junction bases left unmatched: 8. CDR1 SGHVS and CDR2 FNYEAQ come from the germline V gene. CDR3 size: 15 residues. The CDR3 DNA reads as TGTGCCAGCAGCTCGACCTATACAGGGGGCTACGAGCAGTACTTC. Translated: CASSSTYTGGYEQYF.

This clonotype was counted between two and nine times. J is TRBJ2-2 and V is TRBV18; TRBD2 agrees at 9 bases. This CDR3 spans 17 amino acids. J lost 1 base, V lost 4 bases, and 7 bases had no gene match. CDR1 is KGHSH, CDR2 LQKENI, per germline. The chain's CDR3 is CASSHYIAGENTGELFF. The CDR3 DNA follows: TGTGCCAGCTCACACTACATAGCGGGGGAGAACACCGGGGAGCTGTTTTTT.

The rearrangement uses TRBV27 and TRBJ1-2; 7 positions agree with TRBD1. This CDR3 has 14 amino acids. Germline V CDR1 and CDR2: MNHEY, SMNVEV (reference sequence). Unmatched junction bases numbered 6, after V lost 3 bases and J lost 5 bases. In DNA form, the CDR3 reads TGTGCCAGCAGTTTCACAGGGGCAGGGTATGGCTACACCTTC. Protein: CASSFTGAGYGYTF.

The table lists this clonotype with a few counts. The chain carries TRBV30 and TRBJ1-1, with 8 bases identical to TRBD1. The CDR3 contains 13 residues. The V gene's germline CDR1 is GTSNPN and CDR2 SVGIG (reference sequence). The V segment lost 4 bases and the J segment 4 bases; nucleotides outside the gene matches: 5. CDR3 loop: CAWIGQGATEAFF. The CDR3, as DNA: TGTGCCTGGATAGGGCAGGGGGCCACTGAAGCTTTCTTT.

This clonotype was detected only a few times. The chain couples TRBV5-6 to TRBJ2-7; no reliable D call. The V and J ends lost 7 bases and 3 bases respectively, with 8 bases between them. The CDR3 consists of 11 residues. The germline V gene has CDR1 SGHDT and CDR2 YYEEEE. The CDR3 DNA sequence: TGTGCCAGCTCTCACGACTACGAGCAGTACTTC. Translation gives CASSHDYEQYF.

The CDR3 protein is CASSVIAGMADTQYF. The CDR3 bases are TGCGCCAGCAGCGTAATAGCGGGGATGGCAGATACGCAGTATTTT. The chain has TRBV5-1 and TRBJ2-3; 8 nucleotides align to TRBD2. V was clipped by 4 bases and J by 4 bases; unmatched bases: 8. The CDR3 is 15 amino acids. Per the germline V gene, CDR1 is SGHRS and CDR2 is YFSETQ.

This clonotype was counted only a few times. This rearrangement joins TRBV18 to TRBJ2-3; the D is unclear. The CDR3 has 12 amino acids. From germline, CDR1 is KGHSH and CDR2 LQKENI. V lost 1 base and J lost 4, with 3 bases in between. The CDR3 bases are TGTGCCAGCTCACCACGCTCAGATACGCAGTATTTT. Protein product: CASSPRSDTQYF.

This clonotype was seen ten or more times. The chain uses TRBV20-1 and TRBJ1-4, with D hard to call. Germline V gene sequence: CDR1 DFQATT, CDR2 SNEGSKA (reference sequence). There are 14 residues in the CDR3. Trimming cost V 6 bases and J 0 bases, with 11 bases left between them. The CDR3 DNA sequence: TGCAGTGCCTTATCGACAACAACTAATGAAAAACTGTTTTTT. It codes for CSALSTTTNEKLFF.

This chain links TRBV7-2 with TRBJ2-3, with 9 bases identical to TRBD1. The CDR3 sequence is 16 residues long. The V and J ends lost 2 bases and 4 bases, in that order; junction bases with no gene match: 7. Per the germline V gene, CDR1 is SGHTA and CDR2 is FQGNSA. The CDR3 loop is CASSLKNRGRPDTQYF. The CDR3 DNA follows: TGTGCCAGCAGCTTAAAAAACAGGGGGCGCCCAGATACGCAGTATTTT.

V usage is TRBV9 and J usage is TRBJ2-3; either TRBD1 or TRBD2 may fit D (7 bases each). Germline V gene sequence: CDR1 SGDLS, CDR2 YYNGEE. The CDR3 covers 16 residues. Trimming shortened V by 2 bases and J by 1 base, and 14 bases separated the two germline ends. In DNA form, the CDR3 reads TGTGCCAGCAGCGTGGGAGGGGGCAGGGGCACAGATACGCAGTATTTT. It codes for CASSVGGGRGTDTQYF.

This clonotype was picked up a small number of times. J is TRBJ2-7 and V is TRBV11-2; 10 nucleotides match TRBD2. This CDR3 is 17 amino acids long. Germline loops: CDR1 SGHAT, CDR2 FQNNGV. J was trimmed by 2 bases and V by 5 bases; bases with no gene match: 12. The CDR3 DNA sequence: TGTGCCAGCAGCCGGGGTCAGGCTAGCGGGAGTACCTACGAGCAGTACTTC. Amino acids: CASSRGQASGSTYEQYF.